This is a list of T cell receptor beta chains from one sample in a study of T cell changes during pregnancy in multiple sclerosis. Assay used: immunoSEQ multiplex PCR; TCRdb lists only in-frame clones, some missing. The sample lists 61,000 or so clones, 93% occurring once. This specimen consisted of CD4+ T cells from peripheral blood mononuclear cells, obtained before pregnancy. The receptors originated from a female donor with multiple sclerosis, enrolled in a pregnancy study. The CDR3 runs from the conserved cysteine through the conserved F or W. D genes are given only for firm matches. A row's size may be missing; if present it is once, few, many or a size class.

v_gene	len	j_gene	d_gene	abundance	CDR3nt	CDR3aa
TRBV4-2	18	TRBJ1-3	NA	NA	TGTGCCAGCAGCCAAGATCTGGGGGCGCCTACCTCTGGAAACACCATATATTTT	CASSQDLGAPTSGNTIYF
TRBV4-1	15	TRBJ1-4	NA	NA	TGCGCCAGCAGCCAAGTTCATGCAACTAATGAAAAACTGTTTTTT	CASSQVHATNEKLFF
TRBV23-1	18	TRBJ1-5	NA	NA	TGCGCCAGCCTCGGGGGGGTCGAACCCCGAGTTGGCAATCAGCCCCAGCATTTT	CASLGGVEPRVGNQPQHF
TRBV9	14	TRBJ2-5	NA	NA	TGTGCCAGCAGCCCAGGGGTGGGGTGGGAGACCCAGTACTTC	CASSPGVGWETQYF
TRBV27	13	TRBJ2-1	TRBD1	NA	TGTGCCAGCCGACGGACAGGGTATAATGAGCAGTTCTTC	CASRRTGYNEQFF
TRBV7-6	13	TRBJ1-1	NA	NA	TGTGCCAGCAGCTTAACCCTAGGCACTGAAGCTTTCTTT	CASSLTLGTEAFF
TRBV7-3	14	TRBJ2-7	TRBD2	NA	TGTGCCAGCAGTCTAGCGGGAAGCTCCTACGAGCAGTACTTC	CASSLAGSSYEQYF
TRBV7-9	15	TRBJ1-3	NA	NA	TGTGCCAGCAGCCCGGCCGGACGACTAGGAAACACCATATATTTT	CASSPAGRLGNTIYF
TRBV19	16	TRBJ2-7	TRBD2	NA	TGTGCCAGTAGTACCGGGACTAGCGGGGACTCGTACGAGCAGTACTTC	CASSTGTSGDSYEQYF
TRBV18	15	TRBJ2-5	NA	NA	TGTGCCAGCTCACCACCGGGAGCGGGCGGGGAGACCCAGTACTTC	CASSPPGAGGETQYF
TRBV6-5	14	TRBJ2-7	TRBD2	NA	TGTGCCAGCAGTCCCGGGACTAGCCACTACGAGCAGTACTTC	CASSPGTSHYEQYF
TRBV14	14	TRBJ2-5	NA	NA	TGTGCCAGCAGCCCCGCAGGGTTGGGAAAGACCCAGTACTTC	CASSPAGLGKTQYF
TRBV28	17	TRBJ1-5	TRBD1	NA	TGTGCCAGCAATCTTGGTGGGACAGCTGCGTATAATCAGCCCCAGCATTTT	CASNLGGTAAYNQPQHF
TRBV19	13	TRBJ2-5	NA	NA	TGTGCCAGTGGCCAGTTGCACCAAGAGGCCCAGTACTTC	CASGQLHQEAQYF
TRBV5-1	15	TRBJ2-1	TRBD2	NA	TGCGCCAGCAGCTCCGGACTAGCGGGAGTGAATGAGCAGTTCTTC	CASSSGLAGVNEQFF
TRBV9	12	TRBJ1-2	NA	NA	TGTGCCAGCAGCCCGGGTGGTGGTGGCTACACCTTC	CASSPGGGGYTF
TRBV18	13	TRBJ2-5	TRBD1	once	TGTGCCAGCCTTGACAGGGTAGGGGAGACCCAGTACTTC	CASLDRVGETQYF
TRBV13	15	TRBJ2-2	NA	once	TGTGCCAGCAGCTTGACTTTCAGGAACACCGGGGAGCTGTTTTTT	CASSLTFRNTGELFF
TRBV28	14	TRBJ2-5	TRBD2	NA	TGTGCCAGCACCCCGGGGGGGGCCCAGGAGACCCAGTACTTC	CASTPGGAQETQYF
TRBV5-4	16	TRBJ1-4	NA	NA	TGTGCCAGCAGCTTGGGAGGTCGTGGAACTAATGAAAAACTGTTTTTT	CASSLGGRGTNEKLFF
TRBV6-6	13	TRBJ1-2	NA	NA	TGTGCCAGCAGCCGGACAGTTAACTATGGCTACACCTTC	CASSRTVNYGYTF
TRBV19	12	TRBJ2-5	NA	NA	TGTGCCAGTAGTATCCAAGGGGAGGTCCAGTACTTC	CASSIQGEVQYF
TRBV19	15	TRBJ2-5	NA	NA	TGTGCCAGTAGTATTTATCCGGGAGTTGAGAAGACCCAGTACTTC	CASSIYPGVEKTQYF
TRBV4-2	17	TRBJ2-7	TRBD2	NA	TGTGCCAGCAGCCAAGGGGTTACAGCGGGAGAGAATTACGAGCAGTACTTC	CASSQGVTAGENYEQYF
TRBV28	12	TRBJ1-5	NA	NA	TGTGCCAGCAGTCTCCCTACAGCGCCCCAGCATTTT	CASSLPTAPQHF
TRBV7-9	12	TRBJ1-4	NA	NA	TGTGCCAGCAGCTTCAATAATGAAAAACTGTTTTTT	CASSFNNEKLFF
TRBV6-6	16	TRBJ2-3	NA	NA	TGTGCCAGCAGTTACAGGACAGCCGATAGCACAGATACGCAGTATTTT	CASSYRTADSTDTQYF
TRBV7-2	16	TRBJ2-1	NA	NA	TGTGCCAGCAGCTTAGCGTCCAGCGGCTCCTACAATGAGCAGTTCTTC	CASSLASSGSYNEQFF
TRBV19	14	TRBJ2-1	TRBD2	NA	TGTGCCAGTAGTGAGGCGGGGGCCTACAATGAGCAGTTCTTC	CASSEAGAYNEQFF
TRBV5-4	13	TRBJ2-7	NA	once	TGTGCCAGCAGCGCCCCCAGCGCTTACGAGCAGTACTTC	CASSAPSAYEQYF
TRBV7-9	17	TRBJ1-1	TRBD1	NA	TGTGCCAGCAGCCTCTCTTTTATTATTGACAGGGGGTTCACAGCTTTCTTT	CASSLSFIIDRGFTAFF
TRBV11-1	16	TRBJ2-2	TRBD2	NA	TGTGCCAGCAGCTTAGGACTAGCGGGAAGTATTGGGGAGCTGTTTTTT	CASSLGLAGSIGELFF
TRBV7-9	17	TRBJ1-5	TRBD1	NA	TGTGCCAGCAGCTTGTGGACAGGGGGGTTTTCCAATCAGCCCCAGCATTTT	CASSLWTGGFSNQPQHF
TRBV19	15	TRBJ1-4	NA	few	TGTGCCAGTAGGGACTCAACAGGGCGTAATGAAAAACTGTTTTTT	CASRDSTGRNEKLFF
TRBV28	11	TRBJ1-1	NA	NA	TGTGCCAGCAGTACCCTAATTGAAGCTTTCTTT	CASSTLIEAFF
TRBV7-9	11	TRBJ2-7	TRBD2	NA	TGTGCCAGCGAGCGGGAGAGGGAGCAGTACTTC	CASEREREQYF
TRBV9	15	TRBJ1-2	NA	few	TGTGCCAGCGGTAAATCGGCGGGGTCCGGGTTTGGCTACACCTTC	CASGKSAGSGFGYTF
TRBV29-1	14	TRBJ2-5	TRBD1	NA	TGCAGCGTGGAATTTGGGACAGGGGGAGAGACCCAGTACTTC	CSVEFGTGGETQYF
TRBV7-2	14	TRBJ1-4	NA	NA	TGTGCCAGCAGCTTGGGGGGTTTTAATGAAAAACTGTTTTTT	CASSLGGFNEKLFF
TRBV6-1	12	TRBJ1-1	TRBD1	NA	TGTGCCAGCAGTGAAGCGCCAGGGGGCGCTTTCTTT	CASSEAPGGAFF
TRBV28	16	TRBJ1-5	TRBD1	NA	TGTGCCAGCACAACAACGGGACAGGGCTCCAATCAGCCCCAGCATTTT	CASTTTGQGSNQPQHF
TRBV11-2	13	TRBJ1-1	NA	NA	TGTGCCAGCAGCGCCCTCCGTCAGGTGAAAGCTTTCTTT	CASSALRQVKAFF
TRBV15	15	TRBJ2-7	TRBD1	NA	TGTGCCACCAGCAGAGACCGGGACAGGAAATACGAGCAGTACTTC	CATSRDRDRKYEQYF
TRBV18	13	TRBJ1-2	NA	NA	TGTGCCAGCTCATCGCAAACAGGGACTGGCTACACCTTC	CASSSQTGTGYTF
TRBV7-3	15	TRBJ2-1	TRBD2	NA	TGTGCCAGCAGCTTATCTGGACTAGCGGGTAATGAGCAGTTCTTC	CASSLSGLAGNEQFF
TRBV29-1	12	TRBJ1-2	NA	NA	TGCAGCGTGGGCGGACAGCCGTATGGCTACACCTTC	CSVGGQPYGYTF
TRBV5-4	14	TRBJ2-7	TRBD1	NA	TGTGCCAGCAGCTTGGACAGGGGAGCCTACGAGCAGTACTTC	CASSLDRGAYEQYF
TRBV28	14	TRBJ2-7	NA	NA	TGTGCCAGCACAAAGAATAGCGGTCCCTACGAGCAGTACTTC	CASTKNSGPYEQYF
TRBV11-3	17	TRBJ2-1	TRBD2	NA	TGTGCCAGCAGCTTAGGGGTTGCGGGGACTACCTACAATGAGCAGTTCTTC	CASSLGVAGTTYNEQFF